The rows below give T cell receptor beta chains drawn from one sample of a study of blood T cell repertoires in COVID-19. The repertoire was sequenced with immunoSEQ multiplex PCR; TCRdb's copy has only in-frame clones and lacks some. The sample shows under 200,000 clones, 75% to 85% of them seen only once. Sequencing input: peripheral blood. These TCRs come from a human donor in a cohort sampled during active COVID-19. CDR3s include the opening cysteine and the closing phenylalanine or tryptophan. The order of the fields is clone size, V gene, CDR3 length, D gene, J gene, CDR3 DNA, CDR3 protein. D genes are given only for firm matches. Only part of the rows carry a size: once, few, many, or a class if the clone is expanded.

size: .; V: TRBV15; length: 14; D: .; J: TRBJ1-2; DNA: TGTGCCACCAGCAAAGGTCCAGGGGAGTATGGCTACACCTTC; CDR3: CATSKGPGEYGYTF
size: .; V: TRBV9; length: 16; D: TRBD1; J: TRBJ2-7; DNA: TGTGCCAGCAGCGCCCGGGACAGGGGGCGCATCGACGAGCAGTACTTC; CDR3: CASSARDRGRIDEQYF
size: few; V: TRBV5-1; length: 13; D: TRBD1; J: TRBJ2-7; DNA: TGCGCCAGCAGCCAGACAGGGGTCTACGAGCAGTACTTC; CDR3: CASSQTGVYEQYF
size: .; V: TRBV7-8; length: 14; D: .; J: TRBJ1-2; DNA: TGTGCCAGCAGCTTAGCGTCGCGTAACTATGGCTACACCTTC; CDR3: CASSLASRNYGYTF
size: .; V: TRBV6-5; length: 15; D: .; J: TRBJ2-3; DNA: TGTGCCAGCAGACATGGACAGAGTTCCGTGGATACGCAGTATTTT; CDR3: CASRHGQSSVDTQYF
size: .; V: TRBV2; length: 15; D: TRBD1; J: TRBJ2-2; DNA: TGTGCCAGCAGGACAGGGGACACGAACACCGGGGAGCTGTTTTTT; CDR3: CASRTGDTNTGELFF
size: many; V: TRBV27; length: 15; D: .; J: TRBJ1-5; DNA: TGTGCCAGCAGTTTAGAGGGTCGTAGCAATCAGCCCCAGCATTTT; CDR3: CASSLEGRSNQPQHF
size: .; V: TRBV15; length: 15; D: .; J: TRBJ2-1; DNA: TGTGCCACCAGCAGAGATGGACAGAGTTACAATGAGCAGTTCTTC; CDR3: CATSRDGQSYNEQFF
size: .; V: TRBV27; length: 13; D: .; J: TRBJ2-3; DNA: TGTGCCAGCAGCCTCTCTCGCACAGATACGCAGTATTTT; CDR3: CASSLSRTDTQYF
size: once; V: TRBV10-3; length: 14; D: .; J: TRBJ1-6; DNA: TGTGCCACGAGACAGGAGATGTATAATTCACCCCTCCACTTT; CDR3: CATRQEMYNSPLHF
size: .; V: TRBV10-3; length: 13; D: .; J: TRBJ1-1; DNA: TGTGCCACAGGGAAGGGTATGAACACTGAAGCTTTCTTT; CDR3: CATGKGMNTEAFF
size: .; V: TRBV5-4; length: 15; D: .; J: TRBJ2-7; DNA: TGTGCCAGCAGCTTGGGGGGGGAGATCCCCTACGAGCAGTACTTC; CDR3: CASSLGGEIPYEQYF
size: .; V: TRBV6-5; length: 14; D: TRBD1; J: TRBJ2-3; DNA: TGTGCCAGCGTCCCCAGGGGGCAGGGAGATACGCAGTATTTT; CDR3: CASVPRGQGDTQYF
size: .; V: TRBV9; length: 18; D: TRBD2; J: TRBJ2-6; DNA: TGTGCCAGCAGCCCTCGTAGCGGGGGGTTCGGTGGGGCCAACGTCCTGACTTTC; CDR3: CASSPRSGGFGGANVLTF
size: .; V: TRBV6-5; length: 13; D: .; J: TRBJ1-5; DNA: TGTGCCAGCAGAACAGGGTTTAATCAGCCCCAGCATTTT; CDR3: CASRTGFNQPQHF
size: .; V: TRBV18; length: 14; D: TRBD1; J: TRBJ1-1; DNA: TGTGCCAGCTCACTGGGGACAGCGAACACTGAAGCTTTCTTT; CDR3: CASSLGTANTEAFF